These 24 T cell receptor beta chains were sequenced from one sample in a study of CD8+ T cells in alopecia areata. RNA, once extracted, was reverse transcribed into cDNA for use as the sequencing template. Some clones are missing from TCRdb's copy, which holds only in-frame ones; the method was immunoSEQ multiplex PCR. The top ten hold about a fifth of the sample, which has tens of thousands of clones, 46% seen once. Treatment defined: oral pan-JAK inhibitor, 5-10 mg twice daily. Sequencing was performed on CD8+ T cells sorted from blood, taken at approximately week 36, from a patient treated with tofacitinib. The receptors stem from a human donor with alopecia areata.

The chain combines TRBV4-1 with TRBJ2-7; no clear D. Germline CDR1 is MGHRA and CDR2 is YSYEKL. The V end was cut by 0 bases, the J end by 2 bases, with 11 bases between. The CDR3 covers 15 residues. CDR3 in DNA: TGCGCCAGCAGCCAAGATGTCAGAGAAACCTACGAGCAGTACTTC. The encoded protein is CASSQDVRETYEQYF.

The V and J genes are TRBV7-2 and TRBJ2-6; 9 positions match TRBD2. Losses at the gene ends were 5 bases for V and 0 bases for J; bases not matched to a gene: 5. Per germline, CDR1 SGHTA and CDR2 FQGNSA. The CDR3 extends over 17 amino acids. CDR3 region: CASSALAGFSGANVLTF. CDR3 DNA sequence: TGTGCCAGCAGCGCGCTAGCGGGGTTCTCTGGGGCCAACGTCCTGACTTTC.

V and J are TRBV30 and TRBJ1-4, with D tentatively TRBD1 (6 bases). The CDR3 extends over 17 amino acids. Germline V gene sequence: CDR1 GTSNPN, CDR2 SVGIG (reference sequence). Trimming took off 0 bases at V and 4 bases at J, with 18 bases between the two ends. The CDR3 coding sequence is TGTGCCTGGAGTGTCCCTTCCCTGGACAGCGATAATGAAAAACTGTTTTTT. This gives the protein CAWSVPSLDSDNEKLFF. Supplemented by reference TRBV30 and TRBJ1-4, the full variable domain reads SQTIHQWPATLVQPVGSPLSLECTVEGTSNPNLYWYRQAAGRGLQLLFYSVGIGQISSEVPQNLSASRPQDRQFILSSKKLLLSDSGFYLCAWSVPSLDSDNEKLFFGSGTQLSVL.

The CDR3 protein is CASSVDGRENTEAFF. CDR3 bases: TGTGCCAGCAGCGTAGATGGACGAGAGAACACTGAAGCTTTCTTT. The V gene is TRBV9, the J gene TRBJ1-1, with D unclear. Germline-derived CDR1 and CDR2 are SGDLS and YYNGEE. Trimming stripped 0 bases from V and 1 base from J, with 10 bases between. CDR3 length: 15 amino acids.

This sequence joins TRBV30 and TRBJ2-5; D is undetermined. Germline V gene lookup returns CDR1 GTSNPN and CDR2 SVGIG (reference sequence). There are 13 residues in the CDR3. Between the trimmed V and J ends, which lost 5 bases and 1 base, there was a span of 11 bases. CDR3 coding DNA: TGTGCCTGGGGTGATAAGTCCCAAGAGACCCAGTACTTC. It yields the protein CAWGDKSQETQYF.

The rearrangement uses TRBV19 and TRBJ2-1; D is unresolved. Trimming took off 3 bases at V and 8 bases at J, with 5 bases between the two ends. CDR3 length equals 11 residues. The germline V gene encodes CDR1 LNHDA and CDR2 SQIVND (reference sequence). The CDR3 coding sequence is TGTGCCAGTAGTATCGGCGATGAGCAGTTCTTC. Protein: CASSIGDEQFF.

The rearrangement links TRBV11-2 to TRBJ2-7; possible D gene TRBD2, 6 bases. The germline V and J ends were trimmed by 6 bases and 2 bases, with 14 bases remaining between them. The germline V gene encodes CDR1 SGHAT and CDR2 FQNNGV. The CDR3 spans 14 residues. CDR3 sequence: CASSAGTVAYEQYF. CDR3 in DNA: TGTGCCAGCAGTGCCGGGACTGTCGCCTACGAGCAGTACTTC.

J is TRBJ1-1 and V is TRBV5-4; possible D gene TRBD1, 5 bases. Trimming cost V 4 bases and J 7 bases, with 11 bases left between them. Germline lookup yields CDR1 SGHNT and CDR2 YYREEE (reference sequence). The CDR3 extends over 12 amino acids. Here the CDR3 DNA reads TGTGCCAGCAGCCAGGGAAACCTTGAAGCTTTCTTT. This translates into CASSQGNLEAFF.

This clone was detected only a few times. CDR3 loop: CASSFRRDRLQETQYF. The CDR3 bases are TGTGCCAGCAGCTTCCGAAGGGACAGGCTCCAAGAGACCCAGTACTTC. The chain recombines TRBV11-2 with TRBJ2-5, with 8 bases matching TRBD1. Looked up from germline, CDR1 is SGHAT and CDR2 is FQNNGV. The CDR3 runs to 16 residues. V trimming: 3 bases; J trimming: 1 base; junction bases outside the gene matches: 7.

J is TRBJ1-1 and V is TRBV4-1; D uncertain. Trimming shortened V by 0 bases and J by 6 bases, and 14 bases separated the two germline ends. Germline values: CDR1 MGHRA, CDR2 YSYEKL. This CDR3 is 15 amino acids long. The DNA of the CDR3 is TGCGCCAGCAGCCAAGACTACCCCGGGTGGTCTGAAGCTTTCTTT. Encoded protein: CASSQDYPGWSEAFF.

This clone was counted only a few times. The chain links TRBV29-1 to TRBJ2-7; D not certain. Germline-derived CDR1 and CDR2 are SQVTM and ANQGSEA. The CDR3 extends over 13 amino acids. The V end was cut by 1 base, the J end by 2 bases, with 9 bases between. CDR3 sequence: CSVEADRAYEQYF. CDR3 coding DNA: TGCAGCGTTGAAGCGGACCGAGCCTACGAGCAGTACTTC.

This clone appeared a single time. The CDR3 DNA is TGTGCCAGCAGTGAATGGGCGACAGGGGGCCCAAGGACCCAGTACTTC. This sequence encodes CASSEWATGGPRTQYF. The V call is TRBV2, the J call TRBJ2-5; 10 nucleotides agree with TRBD1. This CDR3 contains 16 residues. The V and J ends lost 2 bases and 7 bases, in that order; junction bases with no gene match: 10. Germline CDR1 reads SNHLY; CDR2 reads FYNNEI.

V and J are TRBV4-1 and TRBJ1-2; 9 bases line up with TRBD1. The CDR3 has 13 residues. Unmatched junction bases numbered 3, after V lost 3 bases and J lost 7 bases. Germline V gene sequence: CDR1 MGHRA, CDR2 YSYEKL. CDR3 sequence: CASSQGTGFGYTF. CDR3 sequence (DNA): TGCGCCAGCAGCCAGGGGACAGGGTTTGGCTACACCTTC.

The chain combines TRBV15 with TRBJ1-2; D uncertain. CDR1 is LNHNV and CDR2 is YYDKDF in the germline V gene (reference sequence). Trimming pared 3 bases from V and 5 bases from J, leaving 13 bases between. This CDR3 has 14 residues. CDR3 in amino acids: CATSSGRESYGYTF. The DNA of the CDR3 is TGTGCCACCAGCAGTGGGAGAGAGTCTTATGGCTACACCTTC. The full variable domain, completed using reference TRBV15 and TRBJ1-2, is DAMVIQNPRYQVTQFGKPVTLSCSQTLNHNVMYWYQQKSSQAPKLLFHYYDKDFNNEADTPDNFQSRRPNTSFCFLDIRSPGLGDTAMYLCATSSGRESYGYTFGSGTRLTVV.

The chain carries TRBV13 and TRBJ1-5, with D maybe TRBD1 (5 bases). The CDR3 length is 18 residues. Germline-derived CDR1 and CDR2 are PRHDT and FYEKMQ (reference sequence). The V and J ends lost 0 bases and 1 base respectively, with 16 bases between them. The CDR3 bases are TGTGCCAGCAGCTTAGGAGTCGGGCAGGGTGGCAGCAATCAGCCCCAGCATTTT. It encodes CASSLGVGQGGSNQPQHF.

This clone appeared a few times. V usage is TRBV30 and J usage is TRBJ2-1, with a possible D match to TRBD2 (7 bases). CDR1 GTSNPN and CDR2 SVGIG come from the germline V gene (reference sequence). CDR3 length: 13 residues. The V gene lost 2 bases and the J gene lost 9 bases, with 14 bases spanning the gap. This chain's CDR3 is CAWSWGGGLEQFF. The CDR3 coding sequence is TGTGCCTGGAGTTGGGGAGGGGGACTTGAGCAGTTCTTC.

About this clone itself: One end of the junction does not line up with germline, which may come from a read error. J is TRBJ2-3 and V is TRBV7-9, with 8 nucleotides matching TRBD1. Germline assignment: CDR1 SEHNR and CDR2 FQNEAQ (reference sequence). This CDR3 comprises 12 residues. CDR3 DNA sequence: TGTGCCAGCAGCCCTAGGGGACAGGAAGAGAATTTT. The encoded protein is CASSPRGQEENF.

The CDR3 DNA reads as TGCAGCGTTGAGGGACATCGAGAGACCCAGTACTTC. Protein: CSVEGHRETQYF. This rearrangement joins TRBV29-1 to TRBJ2-5, with D tentatively TRBD1 (6 bases). The CDR3 spans 12 residues. V was shortened by 3 bases and J by 4 bases, with 9 bases between the two germline ends. Germline V gene data show CDR1 as SQVTM and CDR2 as ANQGSEA.

With regard to this clone: At one of its ends the junction is not consistent with the germline gene, which may arise from a read error. The sample carries other DNA sequences with the same CDR3. The genes are TRBV7-9 and TRBJ1-2; D uncertain. The V gene's germline CDR1 is SEHNR and CDR2 FQNEAQ (reference sequence). This CDR3 has 15 residues. The CDR3 region has the DNA TGCGCCAGCAGCCCCTGGCTTGGTGTGGGTGACGGCTACACCTTC. It encodes CASSPWLGVGDGYTF.

This chain connects TRBV19 to TRBJ1-1; D is uncertain. The V gene lost 8 bases and the J gene lost 11 bases, with 15 bases spanning the gap. The CDR3 runs to 11 residues. Germline V lookup: CDR1 LNHDA, CDR2 SQIVND (reference sequence). CDR3 DNA: TGTGCCAGTGGTTTTTACGGTTTGGCTTTCTTT. The encoded protein is CASGFYGLAFF.

This chain connects TRBV7-9 to TRBJ2-1; D is possibly TRBD2 (5 bases). This CDR3 region has 13 residues. V was pared by 4 bases and J by 7 bases, with 11 bases between. Looked up from germline, CDR1 is SEHNR and CDR2 is FQNEAQ (reference sequence). The CDR3 DNA follows: TGTGCCAGCAGCTGGACTTCAGGAAATGAGCAGTTCTTC. Its protein product is CASSWTSGNEQFF.

This clone was seen more than once but under ten times. This chain links TRBV7-9 with TRBJ1-2; no reliable D call. This CDR3 is built from 15 residues. Between the trimmed V and J ends, which lost 2 bases and 8 bases, there was a span of 18 bases. CDR1 SEHNR and CDR2 FQNEAQ come from the germline V gene (reference sequence). CDR3 nucleotide sequence: TGTGCCAGCAGCTTACTTTCCTACCGGCAGGACGGCTACACCTTC. Encoded protein: CASSLLSYRQDGYTF.

This rearrangement joins TRBV29-1 to TRBJ2-3; D call uncertain. The CDR3 is 12 residues long. V was trimmed by 3 bases and J by 2 bases, leaving 6 bases between them. CDR1 and CDR2 from the germline V gene are SQVTM and ANQGSEA. CDR3 DNA: TGCAGCGTTGAGACTGACACAGATACGCAGTATTTT. It translates to CSVETDTDTQYF.

Only a few counts were recorded for this clone. In DNA form, the CDR3 reads TGTGCCTGGAGTGTACTGCAGGACGAGCAGTACTTC. Protein sequence: CAWSVLQDEQYF. The V gene is TRBV30, the J gene TRBJ2-7; D gene uncertain. CDR1 and CDR2 from the germline V gene are GTSNPN and SVGIG (reference sequence). Trimming shortened V by 0 bases and J by 5 bases, and 8 bases separated the two germline ends. The CDR3 has 12 residues. Complete variable domain (other parts from reference TRBV30 and TRBJ2-7): SQTIHQWPATLVQPVGSPLSLECTVEGTSNPNLYWYRQAAGRGLQLLFYSVGIGQISSEVPQNLSASRPQDRQFILSSKKLLLSDSGFYLCAWSVLQDEQYFGPGTRLTVT.